Listed here are 8 T cell receptor beta chains from one sample, sequenced in a study of blood T cell repertoires in COVID-19. Assay: immunoSEQ multiplex PCR; the TCRdb copy retains only in-frame clones and omits some. The repertoire holds 65,000 to 70,000 clones, with 93% as singletons. Sequencing input: peripheral blood. The receptor set was obtained from a man between 65 and 85 years old with active COVID-19.

The chain has TRBV7-2 and TRBJ2-2; TRBD1 matches 7 bases. With V trimmed by 1 base and J by 1 base, 3 bases remained unmatched. This CDR3 comprises 16 residues. CDR1 is SGHTA and CDR2 is FQGNSA in the germline V gene. CDR3 in amino acids: CASSLVWTGNTGELFF. In DNA, the CDR3 is TGTGCCAGCAGCTTAGTGTGGACAGGGAACACCGGGGAGCTGTTTTTT.

The chain links TRBV18 to TRBJ2-2, with TRBD1 identical over 12 bases. The V gene end was trimmed by 1 base and the J gene end by 6 bases; junction bases not matched to a gene: 6. The CDR3 length is 17 residues. Germline V gene lookup returns CDR1 KGHSH and CDR2 LQKENI. The CDR3 is CASSPRGQGARPGELFF. The CDR3 DNA sequence: TGTGCCAGCTCACCACGGGGACAGGGGGCGCGGCCCGGGGAGCTGTTTTTT.

The chain couples TRBV7-2 to TRBJ2-7; D may be TRBD1 (6 bases). Trimming took off 9 bases at V and 7 bases at J, with 7 bases between the two ends. Germline-derived CDR1 and CDR2 are SGHTA and FQGNSA. This CDR3 is built from 9 residues. Written as DNA, the CDR3 is TGTGCCAGGGACAGTGAGCAGTACGTC. Translation gives CARDSEQYV.

The chain recombines TRBV6-2 or TRBV6-3 with TRBJ2-2, with TRBD2 matching 9 bases. Per germline, CDR1 MNHEY and CDR2 SVGEGT. The length of the CDR3 is 17 residues. J was trimmed by 1 base and V by 3 bases; bases with no gene match: 6. The CDR3 reads CASSYGLAGQNTGELFF. Here the CDR3 DNA reads TGTGCCAGCAGTTATGGGCTAGCGGGGCAGAACACCGGGGAGCTGTTTTTT.

The chain carries TRBV3-1 (or the pseudogene TRBV3-2) and TRBJ1-1, with TRBD1 matching over 8 bases. In germline, CDR1 is LGHDT, CDR2 YNNKEL (reference sequence). CDR3 size: 18 residues. Trimming at V came to 1 base and at J to 0 bases, leaving 10 bases not matched to a gene. CDR3 region: CASSQGTRGRRVNTEAFF. CDR3 DNA sequence: TGTGCCAGCAGCCAAGGTACCAGGGGGCGCCGAGTGAACACTGAAGCTTTCTTT.

V gene TRBV10-3 combines with J gene TRBJ1-5; TRBD1 aligns across 7 bases. J was trimmed by 7 bases and V by 2 bases; bases with no gene match: 5. This CDR3 is built from 14 residues. CDR1 is ENHRY and CDR2 is SYGVKD in the germline V gene. Here the CDR3 reads CAISEDREGQPQHF. As DNA, the CDR3 is TGTGCCATCAGTGAGGACAGGGAAGGGCAGCCCCAGCATTTT.

V and J are TRBV4-1 and TRBJ2-3, with D possibly matching TRBD2 (6 bases). The CDR3 has 16 residues. Germline CDR1 is MGHRA and CDR2 is YSYEKL. The germline V and J ends were trimmed by 4 bases and 4 bases, with 18 bases remaining between them. This chain's CDR3 is CASSPPSGGAADTQYF. In DNA, the CDR3 is TGCGCCAGCAGCCCCCCGTCCGGGGGAGCGGCAGATACGCAGTATTTT.

The chain uses TRBV30 and TRBJ2-3, with 7 positions matching TRBD2. The CDR3 is made up of 14 amino acids. Germline V gene sequence: CDR1 GTSNPN, CDR2 SVGIG (reference sequence). Trimming took 4 bases from V and 3 from J; bases not matched to a gene: 7. CDR3 protein: CAWIGLVRTDTQYF. Written as DNA, the CDR3 is TGTGCCTGGATAGGACTAGTGAGGACAGATACGCAGTATTTT.